The 18 T cell receptor beta chains listed next were all sequenced from one sample in a study of shared clonotypes between healthy human individuals. The table came from immunoSEQ multiplex PCR; TCRdb's copy has only in-frame clones and leaves some out. The sample has 850,000 to 1,200,000 clones; roughly 80% are singletons. The sequenced material came from memory CD4+ T cells sorted from blood. This sample's subset: CD45RA-negative fraction. The receptor source for this set is a young man in good health.

The chain joins TRBV7-2 to TRBJ1-2, with 8 bases identical to TRBD1. The CDR3 is 18 residues long. CDR1 SGHTA and CDR2 FQGNSA come from the germline V gene. After removal of 1 base from V and 10 bases from J, the junction contained 20 bases not matched to a gene. DNA of the CDR3: TGTGCCAGCAGCTTAGTCTGGGGCAGGGGGCAGGGAGTTGGCGACTACACCTTC. Translating gives CASSLVWGRGQGVGDYTF.

The genes are TRBV2 and TRBJ1-5, with TRBD1 as a possible D gene (6 bases). Per the germline V gene, CDR1 is SNHLY and CDR2 is FYNNEI. The CDR3 covers 16 residues. Trimming shortened V by 1 base and J by 3 bases, and 13 bases separated the two germline ends. This chain's CDR3 is CASSEVRGAPNQPQHF. CDR3 coding DNA: TGTGCCAGCAGTGAAGTTAGGGGGGCCCCCAATCAGCCCCAGCATTTT. The whole variable domain, filled in from reference TRBV2 and TRBJ1-5, reads EPEVTQTPSHQVTQMGQEVILRCVPISNHLYFYWYRQILGQKVEFLVSFYNNEISEKSEIFDDQFSVERPDGSNFTLKIRSTKLEDSAMYFCASSEVRGAPNQPQHFGDGTRLSIL.

The rearrangement links TRBV19 to TRBJ2-7, with 9 bases aligning to TRBD1. The CDR3 loop spans 15 amino acids. Per the germline V gene, CDR1 is LNHDA and CDR2 is SQIVND (reference sequence). V lost 3 bases, J lost 0 bases, and 3 bases stayed unmatched. The CDR3 nucleotides are TGTGCCAGTAGTATGACAGGGGGAAACTCCTACGAGCAGTACTTC. Its translation: CASSMTGGNSYEQYF. The full variable domain, completed using reference TRBV19 and TRBJ2-7, is DGGITQSPKYLFRKEGQNVTLSCEQNLNHDAMYWYRQDPGQGLRLIYYSQIVNDFQKGDIAEGYSVSREKKESFPLTVTSAQKNPTAFYLCASSMTGGNSYEQYFGPGTRLTVT.

The rearrangement links TRBV19 to TRBJ1-1; 9 nucleotides align to TRBD1. CDR1 is LNHDA and CDR2 is SQIVND in the germline V gene (reference sequence). The CDR3 is 18 residues long. The V gene end was trimmed by 5 bases and the J gene end by 5 bases; junction bases not matched to a gene: 18. The CDR3 spells CASSPTFSGTGRRTEAFF. CDR3 sequence (DNA): TGTGCCAGTAGTCCCACCTTCTCCGGGACAGGGAGGCGGACTGAAGCTTTCTTT.

This chain joins TRBV5-1 and TRBJ1-1, with 10 bases aligning to TRBD1. Germline V gene lookup returns CDR1 SGHRS and CDR2 YFSETQ. J was trimmed by 1 base and V by 7 bases; bases with no gene match: 4. The CDR3 sequence is 14 residues long. CDR3: CASGGTGENTEAFF. The DNA for the CDR3 is TGCGCCAGCGGCGGGACAGGGGAGAACACTGAAGCTTTCTTT.

The CDR3 bases are TGTGCCAGCAGCTTGGCCTGGGGGTCGCTGAACACTGAAGCTTTCTTT. It specifies CASSLAWGSLNTEAFF. The chain has TRBV5-6 and TRBJ1-1; TRBD1 is a possible D gene (5 bases). Trimming removed 0 bases at V and 0 bases at J, with 12 bases between. Germline CDR1 is SGHDT and CDR2 is YYEEEE. This CDR3 has 16 residues. Based on the CDR3 plus reference TRBV5-6 and TRBJ1-1, the full variable domain is DAGVTQSPTHLIKTRGQQVTLRCSPKSGHDTVSWYQQALGQGPQFIFQYYEEEERQRGNFPDRFSGHQFPNYSSELNVNALLLGDSALYLCASSLAWGSLNTEAFFGQGTRLTVV.

V and J are TRBV6-1 and TRBJ1-2; D is ambiguous. Looked up from germline, CDR1 is MNHNS and CDR2 is SASEGT. The CDR3 runs to 13 residues. V lost 2 bases to trimming and J lost 8 bases, with 12 bases between them. CDR3 protein: CASSEISLKGYTF. CDR3 DNA sequence: TGTGCCAGCAGTGAAATATCCCTTAAGGGCTACACCTTC.

The rearrangement links TRBV7-2 to TRBJ1-1; D is unclear. The CDR3 is 14 amino acids. V lost 1 base and J lost 5, with 11 bases in between. The germline CDR1 and CDR2 sequences are SGHTA and FQGNSA. CDR3 amino acids: CASSLEGQRTEAFF. As DNA, the CDR3 is TGTGCCAGCAGCTTAGAAGGGCAGAGAACTGAAGCTTTCTTT.

The gene calls are TRBV19 and TRBJ1-4; D not resolved. Germline V gene data show CDR1 as LNHDA and CDR2 as SQIVND (reference sequence). The CDR3 is made up of 14 amino acids. V lost 3 bases to trimming and J lost 7 bases, with 12 bases between them. As DNA, the CDR3 is TGTGCCAGTAGTATGGGGAGCGGTGGTGAAAAACTGTTTTTT. Protein: CASSMGSGGEKLFF.

The chain combines TRBV4-1 with TRBJ1-6, with 11 positions matching TRBD1. This CDR3 spans 14 amino acids. Per the germline V gene, CDR1 is MGHRA and CDR2 is YSYEKL. The junction had 4 bases not matched to a gene; V was cut back by 4 bases and J by 11 bases. The chain's CDR3 is CASSPRTGGAPLHF. CDR3 DNA: TGCGCCAGCAGCCCCCGGACAGGGGGCGCACCCCTCCACTTT.

V is TRBV13 and J is TRBJ2-3; tentatively, D is TRBD2 (6 bases). The ends were cut back, 9 bases at V and 4 bases at J, with 20 bases in the middle. The CDR3 spans 15 residues. The V gene's germline CDR1 is PRHDT and CDR2 FYEKMQ (reference sequence). The CDR3 spells CASLRWTGVPDTQYF. In DNA, the CDR3 is TGTGCCAGTCTACGCTGGACGGGAGTTCCAGATACGCAGTATTTT.

With regard to this clone: The sample carries other DNA sequences with the same CDR3. The J gene is TRBJ1-1, the V gene TRBV9, with D possibly TRBD1 on 6 matching bases. Trimming cost V 2 bases and J 1 base, with 6 bases left between them. CDR3 length: 13 residues. From germline, CDR1 is SGDLS and CDR2 YYNGEE. The DNA for the CDR3 is TGTGCCAGCAGCGTGACAGGGAACACTGAAGCTTTCTTT. Amino acids: CASSVTGNTEAFF.

Remarks on this clone: The same CDR3 also results from other DNA sequences found in this sample. The V gene is TRBV2, the J gene TRBJ1-2; perhaps TRBD1 as D (5 bases). The V gene's germline CDR1 is SNHLY and CDR2 FYNNEI. V lost 6 bases to trimming and J lost 5 bases, with 13 bases between them. This CDR3 has 13 residues. CDR3 residues: CASSGDGGYGYTF. The CDR3 nucleotides read TGTGCCAGCAGCGGGGACGGAGGGTATGGCTACACCTTC.

As concerns this clone: The same CDR3 is also encoded by other DNA sequences in this sample. The rearrangement joins TRBV2 to TRBJ1-5, with 7 bases that match TRBD1. Trimming took 5 bases from V and 0 from J; bases not matched to a gene: 4. CDR1 and CDR2 (germline): SNHLY, FYNNEI. The CDR3 loop spans 15 amino acids. This chain's CDR3 is CASSRQGYSNQPQHF. The DNA of the CDR3 is TGTGCCAGCAGTAGACAGGGATATAGCAATCAGCCCCAGCATTTT.

CDR3 coding DNA: TGTGCCAGCAACACGGGGGTGGGTGGAAACACCATATATTTT. This sequence encodes CASNTGVGGNTIYF. The chain joins TRBV9 to TRBJ1-3; tentative D call: TRBD1 (5 bases). V was cut by 6 bases and J by 3 bases, with 13 bases left in between. Germline V gene data show CDR1 as SGDLS and CDR2 as YYNGEE. This CDR3 has 14 amino acids.

The chain carries TRBV9 and TRBJ2-7; TRBD2 agrees at 9 bases. The CDR3 runs to 14 residues. Germline V gives CDR1 SGDLS, CDR2 YYNGEE. The J segment lost 5 bases and the V segment lost 7 bases, leaving 10 bases of the junction unmatched. In nucleotides, the CDR3 is TGTGCCAGCGGCCCGACTAGCGGCAAGGACGAGCAGTACTTC. This translates into CASGPTSGKDEQYF.

The chain links TRBV2 to TRBJ1-5, with D possibly being TRBD1 (5 bases). The CDR3 contains 14 residues. The germline CDR1 and CDR2 sequences are SNHLY and FYNNEI. V was shortened by 3 bases and J by 6 bases, with 12 bases between the two germline ends. Here the CDR3 reads CASSDAGSGQPQHF. CDR3 DNA sequence: TGTGCCAGCAGTGACGCAGGGTCGGGTCAGCCCCAGCATTTT.

The CDR3 here is CASSRGIKGDSPLHF. For the CDR3, the DNA is TGTGCCAGCAGCCGCGGTATAAAAGGGGATTCACCCCTCCACTTT. This chain uses TRBV5-8 with TRBJ1-6, with a tentative D call TRBD1 (5 bases). Trimming cost V 4 bases and J 8 bases, with 16 bases left between them. The length of the CDR3 is 15 residues. Germline CDR1 is SGHTS and CDR2 is YDEGEE. Full variable domain (outside the CDR3, taken from reference TRBV5-8 and TRBJ1-6): EAGVTQSPTHLIKTRGQQATLRCSPISGHTSVYWYQQALGLGLQFLLWYDEGEERNRGNFPPRFSGRQFPNYSSELNVNALELEDSALYLCASSRGIKGDSPLHFGNGTRLTVT.